Listed below are T cell receptor beta chains from one sample, sequenced in a study of blood T cell repertoires in COVID-19. Measured with immunoSEQ multiplex PCR; TCRdb has only the in-frame clones, and not every one. The table records fewer than 250,000 clones, roughly 84% of them present only once. Source material: PBMCs or T cells enriched from blood (not recorded which). These receptors were taken from a woman in her thirties or forties who had recovered from COVID-19. Both conserved end residues are part of each CDR3. The order of the fields is D gene, V gene, clone size, J gene, CDR3 protein, CDR3 DNA. The D gene is left open where the match is weak. Clone size is shown for a subset of rows, as once, few, many or a class of expanded clone.

NA,TRBV27,few,TRBJ1-1,CASSLSANTEAFF,TGTGCCAGCAGTTTATCAGCGAACACTGAAGCTTTCTTT
NA,TRBV5-6,NA,TRBJ1-1,CASSFESFEAFF,TGTGCCAGCAGCTTTGAGTCATTTGAAGCTTTCTTT
NA,TRBV10-3,NA,TRBJ2-3,CAISDLGTDTQYF,TGTGCCATCAGTGATCTCGGCACAGATACGCAGTATTTT
NA,TRBV5-1,NA,TRBJ1-4,CASSVQFNEKLFF,TGCGCCAGCAGTGTTCAATTTAATGAAAAACTGTTTTTT
TRBD1,TRBV30,NA,TRBJ2-7,CAWSIGQGLYEQYF,TGTGCCTGGAGTATAGGACAGGGGTTATACGAGCAGTACTTC
TRBD2,TRBV19,NA,TRBJ2-1,CASSRMTSGRLHANEQFF,TGTGCCAGTAGTAGGATGACTAGCGGGAGGCTCCACGCGAATGAGCAGTTCTTC
NA,TRBV13,NA,TRBJ1-1,CASSLEGTRTFF,TGTGCCAGCAGCTTAGAAGGCACGAGGACTTTCTTT
NA,TRBV9,NA,TRBJ2-1,CASSVDWRDSYNEQFF,TGTGCCAGCAGCGTAGACTGGCGGGACTCCTACAATGAGCAGTTCTTC
NA,TRBV15,NA,TRBJ1-5,CATSVGRTGGVQPQHF,TGTGCCACCAGCGTTGGGAGGACCGGAGGCGTTCAGCCCCAGCATTTT
NA,TRBV4-3,NA,TRBJ1-6,CASSRTGHSPLHF,TGCGCCAGCAGTCGAACTGGTCATTCACCCCTCCACTTT
NA,TRBV11-1,NA,TRBJ2-7,CASSPGGLTTSYEQYF,TGTGCCAGCAGCCCGGGTGGACTAACCACCTCCTACGAGCAGTACTTC
NA,TRBV3-1/TRBV3-2,once,TRBJ2-1,CASSQLSSYNEQFF,TGTGCCAGCAGCCAATTGAGCTCCTACAATGAGCAGTTCTTC
NA,TRBV19,NA,TRBJ1-5,CASALTGVGQPQHF,TGTGCCAGTGCTTTAACGGGGGTAGGTCAGCCCCAGCATTTT
NA,TRBV14,NA,TRBJ2-5,CASSHLNGLETQYF,TGTGCCAGCAGCCATCTTAACGGGTTAGAGACCCAGTACTTC
NA,TRBV29-1,NA,TRBJ1-2,CSAVGYTF,TGCAGCGCCGTAGGCTACACCTTC
NA,TRBV2,NA,TRBJ2-5,CASSEGSIQETQYF,TGTGCCAGCAGTGAGGGCAGTATTCAAGAGACCCAGTACTTC
NA,TRBV11-3,NA,TRBJ2-1,CASSFGPGNEQFF,TGTGCCAGCAGCTTTGGCCCCGGGAATGAGCAGTTCTTC
NA,TRBV5-4,NA,TRBJ1-4,CASSAPWEEKLFF,TGTGCCAGCAGCGCCCCTTGGGAGGAAAAACTGTTTTTT
NA,TRBV29-1,NA,TRBJ2-2,CSALVDSTANTGELFF,TGCAGCGCTCTCGTGGACAGCACCGCGAACACCGGGGAGCTGTTTTTT
TRBD2,TRBV10-3,NA,TRBJ2-1,CAISGQGRLAGINEQFF,TGTGCCATCAGCGGACAGGGACGACTAGCGGGTATAAATGAGCAGTTCTTC
NA,TRBV28,NA,TRBJ2-3,CASSFSGPSTDTQYF,TGTGCCAGCAGTTTCTCGGGTCCTAGCACAGATACGCAGTATTTT
NA,TRBV10-2,NA,TRBJ2-1,CASSESTVGGQFF,TGCGCCAGCAGTGAGTCGACGGTGGGAGGGCAGTTCTTC
NA,TRBV24-1,NA,TRBJ2-1,CATSETDNEQFF,TGTGCCACCAGTGAGACAGACAATGAGCAGTTCTTC
NA,TRBV5-1,NA,TRBJ1-4,CASSPGVDEKLFF,TGCGCCAGCAGTCCAGGGGTCGATGAAAAACTGTTTTTT
NA,TRBV28,NA,TRBJ1-2,CATPGESYGYTF,TGTGCCACCCCGGGAGAGAGCTATGGCTACACCTTC
TRBD2,TRBV9,NA,TRBJ2-1,CASSLSTSVYNEQFF,TGTGCCAGCAGCTTGTCGACTAGCGTATATAATGAGCAGTTCTTC
TRBD1,TRBV2,NA,TRBJ2-5,CASRQGGIETQYF,TGTGCCAGCCGACAGGGGGGCATAGAGACCCAGTACTTC
TRBD1,TRBV2,NA,TRBJ1-2,CASSARQGVRSYGYTF,TGTGCCAGCAGTGCCCGACAGGGTGTAAGGAGCTATGGCTACACCTTC
NA,TRBV27,NA,TRBJ1-5,CASSPEISNQPQHF,TGTGCCAGCAGTCCTGAGATTAGCAATCAGCCCCAGCATTTT
TRBD2,TRBV6-5,NA,TRBJ2-7,CASRRTSDSYEQYF,TGTGCCAGCAGAAGGACTAGCGATTCCTACGAGCAGTACTTC
NA,TRBV12-3/TRBV12-4,NA,TRBJ1-1,CASSFSLTVAFF,TGTGCCAGCAGTTTCAGTTTAACAGTGGCTTTCTTT
NA,TRBV6-5,NA,TRBJ2-3,CASSYLGGPGDTQYF,TGTGCCAGCAGTTACCTTGGAGGGCCGGGGGATACGCAGTATTTT
TRBD1,TRBV6-5,NA,TRBJ1-2,CASRDRARGYTF,TGTGCCAGCAGGGACAGGGCTCGTGGCTACACCTTC
TRBD2,TRBV3-1/TRBV3-2,NA,TRBJ2-7,CASSPGTSGGLIYEQYF,TGTGCCAGCAGCCCGGGGACTAGCGGGGGCCTTATCTACGAGCAGTACTTC
NA,TRBV6-6,NA,TRBJ2-5,CASSALVKRETQYF,TGTGCCAGCAGCGCACTAGTTAAGAGAGAGACCCAGTACTTC
NA,TRBV13,NA,TRBJ2-2,CASSASGTPNTGELFF,TGTGCCAGCAGCGCATCCGGGACACCGAACACCGGGGAGCTGTTTTTT
TRBD1,TRBV19,NA,TRBJ1-4,CASSIAGTANGEKLFF,TGTGCCAGTAGTATCGCTGGGACAGCGAACGGTGAAAAACTGTTTTTT
TRBD2,TRBV9,NA,TRBJ2-7,CASSPLSGRASYEQYF,TGTGCCAGCAGCCCCCTTAGCGGGAGGGCCTCCTACGAGCAGTACTTC